These T cell receptor beta chains were read from a single sample in a study of Ad26.COV2.S vaccination and SARS-CoV-2 variants. TCRdb keeps only in-frame clones here, not all; method: immunoSEQ multiplex PCR. Of 46,000 or so clones detected, about 80% appear once; the ten largest clones hold approximately 44%. The source material was peripheral blood, sampled after recovery from COVID-19. Every receptor here comes from a human donor who had recovered from COVID-19. CDR3s include the opening cysteine and the closing phenylalanine or tryptophan. The order of the fields is D gene, clone size, J gene, V gene, CDR3 protein, CDR3 DNA. D genes are given only for firm matches. Size is omitted from some rows. Given values are once, few, many or a class for expanded clones.

d_gene: TRBD1; abundance: -; j_gene: TRBJ1-6; v_gene: TRBV7-8; CDR3aa: CASSGGQNNSPLHF; CDR3nt: TGTGCCAGCAGCGGGGGACAGAATAATTCACCCCTCCACTTT
d_gene: -; abundance: few; j_gene: TRBJ2-3; v_gene: TRBV18; CDR3aa: CASSPSGFSTDTQYF; CDR3nt: TGTGCCAGCTCACCATCAGGGTTTAGCACAGATACGCAGTATTTT
d_gene: -; abundance: -; j_gene: TRBJ1-2; v_gene: TRBV5-1; CDR3aa: CASSLSGPITQEDGYTF; CDR3nt: TGCGCCAGCAGCTTGTCGGGACCCATAACCCAGGAGGATGGCTACACCTTC
d_gene: TRBD1; abundance: -; j_gene: TRBJ1-5; v_gene: TRBV19; CDR3aa: CASTLRGGQGFGEPQHF; CDR3nt: TGTGCCAGTACCCTTCGGGGGGGACAGGGATTTGGTGAGCCCCAGCATTTT
d_gene: -; abundance: -; j_gene: TRBJ2-6; v_gene: TRBV11-2; CDR3aa: CASSLAGIGGANVLTF; CDR3nt: TGTGCCAGCAGCTTAGCGGGTATAGGAGGGGCCAACGTCCTGACTTTC
d_gene: -; abundance: -; j_gene: TRBJ2-7; v_gene: TRBV18; CDR3aa: CASSLRTDEQYF; CDR3nt: TGTGCCAGCTCTCTTCGGACGGACGAGCAGTACTTC
d_gene: -; abundance: medium-sized; j_gene: TRBJ2-3; v_gene: TRBV5-1; CDR3aa: CASSLAYFGGGTDTQYF; CDR3nt: TGCGCCAGCAGCTTGGCCTACTTCGGAGGCGGCACAGATACGCAGTATTTT
d_gene: -; abundance: -; j_gene: TRBJ1-4; v_gene: TRBV10-3; CDR3aa: CAISESGKEKLFF; CDR3nt: TGTGCCATCAGTGAGTCGGGAAAGGAAAAACTGTTTTTT
d_gene: -; abundance: -; j_gene: TRBJ1-1; v_gene: TRBV5-1; CDR3aa: CASSTGDEAEAFF; CDR3nt: TGCGCCAGCAGTACCGGGGACGAGGCTGAAGCTTTCTTT
d_gene: -; abundance: once; j_gene: TRBJ2-7; v_gene: TRBV18; CDR3aa: CASSPGQTYEQYF; CDR3nt: TGTGCCAGCTCACCAGGGCAGACCTACGAGCAGTACTTC
d_gene: -; abundance: -; j_gene: TRBJ1-1; v_gene: TRBV6-5; CDR3aa: CASSRASLGDTEAFF; CDR3nt: TGTGCCAGCAGCAGGGCCTCTCTCGGCGACACTGAAGCTTTCTTT
d_gene: -; abundance: -; j_gene: TRBJ1-3; v_gene: TRBV19; CDR3aa: CASSTQSSGNTIYF; CDR3nt: TGTGCCAGTAGTACTCAGTCTTCTGGAAACACCATATATTTT
d_gene: -; abundance: -; j_gene: TRBJ1-2; v_gene: TRBV27; CDR3aa: CASSLRGSTTTYGYTF; CDR3nt: TGTGCCAGCTCCCTCCGCGGCAGCACAACCACCTATGGCTACACCTTC
d_gene: TRBD2; abundance: -; j_gene: TRBJ2-1; v_gene: TRBV19; CDR3aa: CASQNSGSSYNEQFF; CDR3nt: TGTGCCAGCCAGAATAGCGGGAGCTCCTACAATGAGCAGTTCTTC
d_gene: TRBD1; abundance: -; j_gene: TRBJ1-2; v_gene: TRBV3-1/TRBV3-2; CDR3aa: CASSQNGNRGLTGYTF; CDR3nt: TGTGCCAGCAGCCAAAACGGGAACAGGGGGCTGACTGGCTACACCTTC
d_gene: -; abundance: -; j_gene: TRBJ2-3; v_gene: TRBV5-1; CDR3aa: CASSLNRNTDTQYF; CDR3nt: TGCGCCAGCAGCTTGAACAGAAACACAGATACGCAGTATTTT
d_gene: -; abundance: -; j_gene: TRBJ1-1; v_gene: TRBV11-2; CDR3aa: CASSPGRSEAFF; CDR3nt: TGTGCCAGCAGTCCTGGTCGAAGTGAAGCTTTCTTT
d_gene: -; abundance: -; j_gene: TRBJ1-1; v_gene: TRBV12-3/TRBV12-4; CDR3aa: CASSPGQKVFF; CDR3nt: TGTGCCAGCAGCCCTGGACAGAAGGTATTCTTT
d_gene: TRBD1; abundance: few; j_gene: TRBJ2-2; v_gene: TRBV10-2; CDR3aa: CATRQGARGTGELFF; CDR3nt: TGCGCCACCAGACAGGGGGCCAGGGGCACCGGGGAGCTGTTTTTT
d_gene: -; abundance: few; j_gene: TRBJ2-5; v_gene: TRBV7-9; CDR3aa: CASSFDSFQETQYF; CDR3nt: TGTGCCAGCAGCTTCGACAGTTTCCAAGAGACCCAGTACTTC
d_gene: -; abundance: -; j_gene: TRBJ1-4; v_gene: TRBV5-8; CDR3aa: CASSLEGAPGEKLFF; CDR3nt: TGTGCCAGCAGCTTGGAAGGGGCGCCGGGTGAAAAACTGTTTTTT
d_gene: TRBD2; abundance: -; j_gene: TRBJ2-3; v_gene: TRBV30; CDR3aa: CAWSGLAGSTDTQYF; CDR3nt: TGTGCCTGGAGTGGGCTAGCGGGGAGCACAGATACGCAGTATTTT
d_gene: TRBD1; abundance: once; j_gene: TRBJ1-2; v_gene: TRBV24-1; CDR3aa: CATSDSYRGRGYTF; CDR3nt: TGTGCCACCAGTGACTCTTACAGGGGACGGGGCTACACCTTC
d_gene: -; abundance: -; j_gene: TRBJ2-5; v_gene: TRBV24-1; CDR3aa: CATSDRLPPETQYF; CDR3nt: TGTGCCACCAGTGATAGGCTCCCCCCGGAGACCCAGTACTTC
d_gene: -; abundance: -; j_gene: TRBJ2-2; v_gene: TRBV5-1; CDR3aa: CASSFDGGHTGELFF; CDR3nt: TGCGCCAGCAGCTTTGATGGGGGGCACACCGGGGAGCTGTTTTTT
d_gene: -; abundance: -; j_gene: TRBJ1-4; v_gene: TRBV20-1; CDR3aa: CSASRGRGTRDELFF; CDR3nt: TGCAGTGCTAGTCGGGGCCGGGGGACTCGGGATGAACTGTTTTTT
d_gene: TRBD1; abundance: -; j_gene: TRBJ2-1; v_gene: TRBV15; CDR3aa: CATSSTGAGNEQFF; CDR3nt: TGTGCCACCAGTTCGACAGGGGCAGGGAATGAGCAGTTCTTC
d_gene: -; abundance: -; j_gene: TRBJ1-1; v_gene: TRBV6-6; CDR3aa: CASSYSGQGNTEAFF; CDR3nt: TGTGCCAGCAGTTACTCTGGGCAGGGGAACACTGAAGCTTTCTTT
d_gene: -; abundance: -; j_gene: TRBJ1-5; v_gene: TRBV5-6; CDR3aa: CASSYRQGFEGNQPQHF; CDR3nt: TGTGCCAGCAGCTACCGACAAGGCTTTGAGGGCAATCAGCCCCAGCATTTT
d_gene: -; abundance: -; j_gene: TRBJ1-5; v_gene: TRBV12-3/TRBV12-4; CDR3aa: CASRQGGNQPQHF; CDR3nt: TGTGCCAGCAGACAGGGCGGCAATCAGCCCCAGCATTTT
d_gene: -; abundance: -; j_gene: TRBJ2-4; v_gene: TRBV4-1; CDR3aa: CAPKLDGIAKNIQYF; CDR3nt: TGCGCCCCTAAACTCGACGGAATAGCCAAAAACATTCAGTACTTC
d_gene: TRBD1; abundance: -; j_gene: TRBJ1-5; v_gene: TRBV19; CDR3aa: CASSNQGARQPQHF; CDR3nt: TGTGCCAGTAGTAACCAGGGGGCAAGACAGCCCCAGCATTTT
d_gene: -; abundance: -; j_gene: TRBJ1-4; v_gene: TRBV7-7; CDR3aa: CASSLNPGPNEKLFF; CDR3nt: TGTGCCAGCAGCTTAAACCCAGGCCCTAATGAAAAACTGTTTTTT
d_gene: TRBD2; abundance: once; j_gene: TRBJ2-7; v_gene: TRBV5-1; CDR3aa: CASSFTAGPESYEQYF; CDR3nt: TGCGCCAGCAGCTTCACAGCGGGACCCGAGTCCTACGAGCAGTACTTC
d_gene: TRBD1; abundance: -; j_gene: TRBJ1-1; v_gene: TRBV6-4; CDR3aa: CASSPRQGSPNTEAFF; CDR3nt: TGTGCCAGCAGCCCGAGACAGGGTTCCCCTAACACTGAAGCTTTCTTT
d_gene: TRBD1; abundance: -; j_gene: TRBJ2-4; v_gene: TRBV5-1; CDR3aa: CASSLDRVDKNIQYF; CDR3nt: TGCGCCAGCAGCTTAGACAGGGTCGACAAAAACATTCAGTACTTC
d_gene: -; abundance: once; j_gene: TRBJ1-1; v_gene: TRBV29-1; CDR3aa: CSVDRDWNSVAFF; CDR3nt: TGCAGCGTTGATCGGGATTGGAATTCGGTAGCTTTCTTT
d_gene: -; abundance: once; j_gene: TRBJ2-7; v_gene: TRBV7-9; CDR3aa: CASSFLRYDEQYF; CDR3nt: TGTGCCAGCAGCTTTCTACGTTACGACGAGCAGTACTTC
d_gene: TRBD1; abundance: -; j_gene: TRBJ1-4; v_gene: TRBV30; CDR3aa: CAWSLGQGAPSRHEKLFF; CDR3nt: TGTGCCTGGAGCCTCGGACAGGGGGCTCCTAGCAGGCACGAAAAACTGTTTTTT
d_gene: -; abundance: -; j_gene: TRBJ1-4; v_gene: TRBV6-5; CDR3aa: CASRLQQGDEKLFF; CDR3nt: TGTGCCAGCAGATTGCAACAGGGTGATGAAAAACTGTTTTTT
d_gene: -; abundance: -; j_gene: TRBJ2-1; v_gene: TRBV24-1; CDR3aa: CATSDFTGTEQFF; CDR3nt: TGTGCCACCAGTGATTTTACAGGGACTGAGCAGTTCTTC
d_gene: -; abundance: once; j_gene: TRBJ1-1; v_gene: TRBV28; CDR3aa: CASRRGVGTEAFF; CDR3nt: TGTGCCAGCCGCCGGGGGGTCGGCACTGAAGCTTTCTTT
d_gene: -; abundance: once; j_gene: TRBJ1-2; v_gene: TRBV5-5; CDR3aa: CASSLGQVGGYGYTF; CDR3nt: TGTGCCAGCAGCTTGGGACAGGTTGGTGGCTATGGCTACACCTTC
d_gene: -; abundance: once; j_gene: TRBJ2-2; v_gene: TRBV2; CDR3aa: CASSPDTGELFF; CDR3nt: TGTGCCAGCAGCCCTGACACCGGGGAGCTGTTTTTT
d_gene: -; abundance: -; j_gene: TRBJ1-1; v_gene: TRBV27; CDR3aa: CASSLFRGSEAFF; CDR3nt: TGTGCCAGCAGTTTATTTCGAGGCTCTGAAGCTTTCTTT
d_gene: TRBD1; abundance: -; j_gene: TRBJ2-7; v_gene: TRBV4-1; CDR3aa: CASSQVGGDEQYF; CDR3nt: TGCGCCAGCAGCCAAGTAGGGGGCGACGAGCAGTACTTC
d_gene: TRBD2; abundance: -; j_gene: TRBJ2-7; v_gene: TRBV12-5; CDR3aa: CGGTSAYEQYF; CDR3nt: TGTGGGGGAACTAGCGCCTACGAGCAGTACTTC
d_gene: -; abundance: -; j_gene: TRBJ2-5; v_gene: TRBV3-1/TRBV3-2; CDR3aa: CASSHYGLGETQYF; CDR3nt: TGTGCCAGCAGCCATTACGGGCTGGGGGAGACCCAGTACTTC
d_gene: -; abundance: -; j_gene: TRBJ1-1; v_gene: TRBV5-1; CDR3aa: CASSLARGQPATEAFF; CDR3nt: TGCGCCAGCAGCTTGGCCAGAGGCCAGCCTGCCACTGAAGCTTTCTTT
d_gene: TRBD2; abundance: -; j_gene: TRBJ2-5; v_gene: TRBV24-1; CDR3aa: CATSDRSGIPGETQYF; CDR3nt: TGTGCCACCAGTGACCGAAGCGGGATTCCTGGGGAGACCCAGTACTTC
d_gene: -; abundance: -; j_gene: TRBJ2-3; v_gene: TRBV6-4; CDR3aa: CASSDVGTTDTQYF; CDR3nt: TGTGCCAGCAGTGACGTCGGAACGACAGATACGCAGTATTTT
d_gene: TRBD2; abundance: -; j_gene: TRBJ2-1; v_gene: TRBV5-1; CDR3aa: CASSLGLAGGEVQFF; CDR3nt: TGCGCCAGCAGCTTGGGCTTAGCGGGGGGCGAGGTGCAGTTCTTC
d_gene: -; abundance: once; j_gene: TRBJ2-7; v_gene: TRBV11-3; CDR3aa: CASSFPWRDPIPQEQYF; CDR3nt: TGTGCCAGCAGCTTCCCCTGGCGAGACCCTATCCCACAAGAGCAGTACTTC
d_gene: -; abundance: -; j_gene: TRBJ1-3; v_gene: TRBV5-4; CDR3aa: CASSPDTNSGNTIYF; CDR3nt: TGTGCCAGCAGCCCCGACACCAACTCTGGAAACACCATATATTTT
d_gene: -; abundance: once; j_gene: TRBJ1-3; v_gene: TRBV7-9; CDR3aa: CASSLGKTGRGNTIYF; CDR3nt: TGTGCCAGCAGCTTGGGGAAGACGGGACGTGGAAACACCATATATTTT
d_gene: TRBD1; abundance: -; j_gene: TRBJ2-7; v_gene: TRBV9; CDR3aa: CASSPRDRGSYEQYF; CDR3nt: TGTGCCAGCAGCCCCAGAGACAGGGGATCCTACGAGCAGTACTTC
d_gene: -; abundance: once; j_gene: TRBJ1-1; v_gene: TRBV5-4; CDR3aa: CASSSTASSLEAFF; CDR3nt: TGTGCCAGCAGCTCGACAGCTTCGAGCCTTGAAGCTTTCTTT
d_gene: -; abundance: -; j_gene: TRBJ2-2; v_gene: TRBV6-5; CDR3aa: CASRVSELFF; CDR3nt: TGTGCCAGCAGGGTCTCGGAGCTGTTTTTT
d_gene: -; abundance: -; j_gene: TRBJ2-1; v_gene: TRBV5-1; CDR3aa: CASSFAGGGDYNEQFF; CDR3nt: TGCGCCAGCAGCTTTGCAGGGGGAGGCGACTACAATGAGCAGTTCTTC
d_gene: -; abundance: once; j_gene: TRBJ1-1; v_gene: TRBV18; CDR3aa: CASSPPGGVITEAFF; CDR3nt: TGTGCCAGCTCACCACCGGGTGGGGTAATCACTGAAGCTTTCTTT